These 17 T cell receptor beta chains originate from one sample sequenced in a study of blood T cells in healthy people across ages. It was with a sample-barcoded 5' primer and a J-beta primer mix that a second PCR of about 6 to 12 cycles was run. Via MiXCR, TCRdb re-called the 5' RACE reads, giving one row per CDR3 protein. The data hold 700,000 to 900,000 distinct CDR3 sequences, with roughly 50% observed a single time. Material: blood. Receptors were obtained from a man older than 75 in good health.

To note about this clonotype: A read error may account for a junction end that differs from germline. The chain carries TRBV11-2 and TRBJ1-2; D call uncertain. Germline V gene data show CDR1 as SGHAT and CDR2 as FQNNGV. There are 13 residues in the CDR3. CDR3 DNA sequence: TGTGCCGGCAGCTCCGTGAGGGAGTATGGCTACACCTTC. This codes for CAGSSVREYGYTF.

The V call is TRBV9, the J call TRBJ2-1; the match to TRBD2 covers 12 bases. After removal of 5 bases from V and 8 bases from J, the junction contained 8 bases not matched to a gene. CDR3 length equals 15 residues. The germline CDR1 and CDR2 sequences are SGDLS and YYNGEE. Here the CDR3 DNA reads TGTGCCAGCAGAACTACTAGCGGGGGGTTGGATGAGCAGTTCTTC. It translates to CASRTTSGGLDEQFF.

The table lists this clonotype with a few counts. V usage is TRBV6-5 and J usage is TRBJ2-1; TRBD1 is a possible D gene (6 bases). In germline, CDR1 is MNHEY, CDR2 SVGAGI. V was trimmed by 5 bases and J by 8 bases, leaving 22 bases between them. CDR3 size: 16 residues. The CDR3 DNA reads TGTGCCAGCAGTCGTGGGACAACTCCCTCGCGGGATGAGCAGTTCTTC. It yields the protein CASSRGTTPSRDEQFF.

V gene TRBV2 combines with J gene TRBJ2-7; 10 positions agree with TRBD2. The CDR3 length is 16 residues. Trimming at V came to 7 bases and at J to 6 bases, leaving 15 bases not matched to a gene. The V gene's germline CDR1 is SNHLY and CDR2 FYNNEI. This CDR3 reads CASNNIAGGGGAEQYF. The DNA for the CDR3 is TGTGCCAGCAACAACATAGCGGGAGGCGGGGGTGCCGAGCAGTACTTC.

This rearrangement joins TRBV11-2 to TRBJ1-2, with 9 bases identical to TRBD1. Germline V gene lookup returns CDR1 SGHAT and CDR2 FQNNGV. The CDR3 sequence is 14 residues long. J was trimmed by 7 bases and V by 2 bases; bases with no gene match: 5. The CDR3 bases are TGTGCCAGCAGCTTAAACAGGGGGCAGCGTGGCTACACCTTC. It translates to CASSLNRGQRGYTF.

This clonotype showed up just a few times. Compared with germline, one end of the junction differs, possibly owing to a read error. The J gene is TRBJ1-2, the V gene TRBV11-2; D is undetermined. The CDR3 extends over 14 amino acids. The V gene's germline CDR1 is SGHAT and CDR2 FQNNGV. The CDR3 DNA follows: TGTGCCAGCAGCGTAGACGGGGTTAACCGTGGCTACACCTTC. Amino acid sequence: CASSVDGVNRGYTF.

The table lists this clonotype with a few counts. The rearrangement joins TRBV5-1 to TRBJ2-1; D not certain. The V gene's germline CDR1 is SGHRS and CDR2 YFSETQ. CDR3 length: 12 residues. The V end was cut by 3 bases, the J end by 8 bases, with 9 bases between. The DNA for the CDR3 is TGCGCCAGCAGCTGGAATAGGGATGAGCAGTTCTTC. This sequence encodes CASSWNRDEQFF.

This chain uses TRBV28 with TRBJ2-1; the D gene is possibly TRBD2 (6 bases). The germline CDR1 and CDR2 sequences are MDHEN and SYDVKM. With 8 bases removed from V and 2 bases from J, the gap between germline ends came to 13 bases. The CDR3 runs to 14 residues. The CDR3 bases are TGTGCCAGCGGCGGGATAGCGGCCTACAATGAGCAGTTCTTC. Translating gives CASGGIAAYNEQFF.

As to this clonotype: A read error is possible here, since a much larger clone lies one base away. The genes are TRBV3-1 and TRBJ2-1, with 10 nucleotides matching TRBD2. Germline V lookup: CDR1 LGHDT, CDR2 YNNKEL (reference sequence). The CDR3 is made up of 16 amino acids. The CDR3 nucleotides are TGTGCCAGCAGCCAATCAGGACTAGCGGATGGACATGAGCAGTTATTC. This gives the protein CASSQSGLADGHEQLF.

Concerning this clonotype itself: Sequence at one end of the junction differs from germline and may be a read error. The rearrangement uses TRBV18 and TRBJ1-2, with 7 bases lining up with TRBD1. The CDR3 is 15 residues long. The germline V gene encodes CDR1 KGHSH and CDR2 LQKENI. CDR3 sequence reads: CASSPQTGRNYGYTF. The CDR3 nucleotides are TGTGCCAGCTCACCTCAGACAGGGCGGAACTATGGCTACACTTTC.

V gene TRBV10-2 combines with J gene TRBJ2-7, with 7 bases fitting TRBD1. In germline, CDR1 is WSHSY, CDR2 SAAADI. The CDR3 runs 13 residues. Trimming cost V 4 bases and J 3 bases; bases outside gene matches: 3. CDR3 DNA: TGCGCCAGCAGTGCGCGACAGGGCTACGAGCAGTACTTC. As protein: CASSARQGYEQYF.

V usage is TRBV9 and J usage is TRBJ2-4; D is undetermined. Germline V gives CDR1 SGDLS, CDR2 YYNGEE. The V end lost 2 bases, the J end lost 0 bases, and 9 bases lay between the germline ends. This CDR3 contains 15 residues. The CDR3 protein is CASSVGSGAKNIQYF. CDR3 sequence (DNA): TGTGCCAGCAGCGTGGGTTCAGGAGCCAAAAACATTCAGTACTTC.

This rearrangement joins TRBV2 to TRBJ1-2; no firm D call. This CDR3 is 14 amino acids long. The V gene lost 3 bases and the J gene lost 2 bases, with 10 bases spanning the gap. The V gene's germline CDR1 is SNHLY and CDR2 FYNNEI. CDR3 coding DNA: TGTGCCAGCAGTGAGGGCTCCCAAAACTATGGCTACACCTTC. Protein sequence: CASSEGSQNYGYTF.

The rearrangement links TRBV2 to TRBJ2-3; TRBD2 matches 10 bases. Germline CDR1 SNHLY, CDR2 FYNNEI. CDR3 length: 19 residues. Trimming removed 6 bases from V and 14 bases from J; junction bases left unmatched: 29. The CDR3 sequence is CASRDPLLAGLTMYRYAYF. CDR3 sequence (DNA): TGTGCCAGCAGAGACCCCTTACTAGCGGGACTCACTATGTACAGATACGCGTATTTT. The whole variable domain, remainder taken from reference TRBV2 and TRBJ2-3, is EPEVTQTPSHQVTQMGQEVILRCVPISNHLYFYWYRQILGQKVEFLVSFYNNEISEKSEIFDDQFSVERPDGSNFTLKIRSTKLEDSAMYFCASRDPLLAGLTMYRYAYFGPGTRLTVL.

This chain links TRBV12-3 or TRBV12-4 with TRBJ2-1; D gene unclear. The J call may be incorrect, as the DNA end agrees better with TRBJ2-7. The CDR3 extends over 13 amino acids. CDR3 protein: CASKRSSYNEQYF. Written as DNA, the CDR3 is TGTGCCAGCAAGCGCAGCTCCTACAATGAGCAGTACTTC.

CDR3 sequence (DNA): TGTGCCAGCAGCTTAGTTAGCAATTGGGGTAATGAGCAGTTCTTC. Protein product: CASSLVSNWGNEQFF. V and J are TRBV7-9 and TRBJ2-1; D is uncertain. This CDR3 is built from 15 residues. Germline V gene lookup returns CDR1 SEHNR and CDR2 FQNEAQ (reference sequence). Trimming shortened V by 1 base and J by 7 bases, and 14 bases separated the two germline ends.

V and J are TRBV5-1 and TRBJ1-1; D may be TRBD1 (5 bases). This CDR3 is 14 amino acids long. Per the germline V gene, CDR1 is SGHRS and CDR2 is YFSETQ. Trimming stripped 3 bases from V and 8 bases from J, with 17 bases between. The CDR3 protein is CASSSGHDVDEAFF. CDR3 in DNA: TGCGCCAGCAGCTCCGGACACGATGTCGACGAAGCTTTCTTT.